Listed below are T cell receptor beta chains from one sample, sequenced in a study of shared clonotypes between healthy human individuals. Method: immunoSEQ multiplex PCR; TCRdb's copy keeps in-frame clones and lacks some. The sample holds roughly 2.4 million clones, approximately 95% seen once. Sequenced input: naive CD4+ T cells sorted from blood. The origin of the receptors is a young man in good health. Both conserved end residues are part of each CDR3. Fields, in order: D gene, J gene, V gene, clone size, CDR3 protein, CDR3 DNA. A D gene is named only where the DNA matches it firmly. For some rows the clone size is stated as once, few or many, or as a class when expanded; others skip it.

D: NA
J: TRBJ2-1
V: TRBV27
size: NA
CDR3: CASRMIGGGNLISYNEQFF
DNA: TGTGCCAGCAGGATGATAGGCGGGGGCAACCTTATCTCCTACAATGAGCAGTTCTTC

D: TRBD1
J: TRBJ2-2
V: TRBV4-3
size: NA
CDR3: CASSLYSGTGVSGELFF
DNA: TGCGCCAGCAGCCTTTACTCCGGGACAGGGGTCTCCGGGGAGCTGTTTTTT

D: TRBD1
J: TRBJ2-5
V: TRBV19
size: NA
CDR3: CASSMAQTGETQYF
DNA: TGTGCCAGTAGTATGGCTCAGACAGGGGAGACCCAGTACTTC

D: NA
J: TRBJ2-7
V: TRBV5-1
size: NA
CDR3: CASSFGGPTWDEQYF
DNA: TGCGCCAGCAGCTTCGGGGGACCCACGTGGGACGAGCAGTACTTC

D: NA
J: TRBJ2-1
V: TRBV7-6
size: NA
CDR3: CARRDHPRDEQFF
DNA: TGTGCCAGGCGGGACCACCCTAGGGATGAGCAGTTCTTC

D: NA
J: TRBJ2-1
V: TRBV11-2
size: few
CDR3: CASSLDLGAYNEQFF
DNA: TGTGCCAGCAGCTTAGATCTAGGGGCCTACAATGAGCAGTTCTTC

D: NA
J: TRBJ2-2
V: TRBV5-4
size: NA
CDR3: CASSMESRGGTGELFF
DNA: TGTGCCAGCAGCATGGAGTCCAGAGGGGGGACCGGGGAGCTGTTTTTT

D: NA
J: TRBJ2-5
V: TRBV2
size: NA
CDR3: CASSLVEETQYF
DNA: TGTGCCAGCAGTCTTGTAGAGGAGACCCAGTACTTC

D: NA
J: TRBJ2-1
V: TRBV10-3
size: NA
CDR3: CAISPGTLGNEQFF
DNA: TGTGCCATCAGTCCCGGGACCCTCGGGAATGAGCAGTTCTTC

D: NA
J: TRBJ2-3
V: TRBV27
size: NA
CDR3: CASSLMKSPTDTQYF
DNA: TGTGCCAGCAGTTTAATGAAGAGTCCCACAGATACGCAGTATTTT

D: NA
J: TRBJ1-5
V: TRBV30
size: NA
CDR3: CAWSVAGWSNQPQHF
DNA: TGTGCCTGGAGTGTTGCAGGCTGGAGCAATCAGCCCCAGCATTTT

D: NA
J: TRBJ2-6
V: TRBV2
size: once
CDR3: CASSEREGAVNVLTF
DNA: TGTGCCAGCAGTGAAAGGGAGGGGGCGGTCAACGTCCTGACTTTC

D: TRBD2
J: TRBJ2-1
V: TRBV5-4
size: NA
CDR3: CASSLTSEYGEQFF
DNA: TGTGCCAGCAGCTTGACTAGCGAATATGGGGAGCAGTTCTTC

D: NA
J: TRBJ1-3
V: TRBV29-1
size: NA
CDR3: CSVTGKSGNTIYF
DNA: TGCAGCGTTACAGGGAAGTCTGGAAACACCATATATTTT

D: TRBD1
J: TRBJ1-1
V: TRBV6-5
size: NA
CDR3: CASTPGTANTEAFF
DNA: TGTGCCAGCACCCCAGGGACAGCGAACACTGAAGCTTTCTTT

D: NA
J: TRBJ2-7
V: TRBV2
size: NA
CDR3: CASSPTLQAGEQYF
DNA: TGTGCCAGCAGCCCGACCCTCCAAGCGGGCGAGCAGTACTTC

D: TRBD2
J: TRBJ2-7
V: TRBV7-2
size: NA
CDR3: CASSFGLGGPYEQYF
DNA: TGTGCCAGCAGCTTTGGACTAGGAGGTCCCTACGAGCAGTACTTC

D: NA
J: TRBJ2-7
V: TRBV7-9
size: once
CDR3: CASGQESSLPEQYF
DNA: TGTGCCAGCGGGCAGGAGTCTAGCCTTCCCGAGCAGTACTTC

D: NA
J: TRBJ2-7
V: TRBV7-3
size: NA
CDR3: CASSLSRGNEQYF
DNA: TGTGCCAGCAGCTTATCCCGGGGGAATGAGCAGTACTTC

D: TRBD1
J: TRBJ1-3
V: TRBV4-1
size: NA
CDR3: CASSRGTGGRNTIYF
DNA: TGCGCCAGCAGCCGGGGAACAGGGGGACGGAACACCATATATTTT

D: NA
J: TRBJ2-4
V: TRBV6-4
size: once
CDR3: CASNSRYPSQYF
DNA: TGTGCCAGCAACTCCAGGTACCCCAGCCAGTACTTC

D: NA
J: TRBJ2-3
V: TRBV4-3
size: NA
CDR3: CASSQDGTGTDTQYF
DNA: TGCGCCAGCAGCCAAGATGGAACAGGGACAGATACGCAGTATTTT

D: NA
J: TRBJ2-1
V: TRBV6-6
size: NA
CDR3: CASSPSEGRRNEQFF
DNA: TGTGCCAGCAGTCCCTCGGAGGGGCGCAGGAATGAGCAGTTCTTC

D: NA
J: TRBJ2-1
V: TRBV5-1
size: NA
CDR3: CASNHEGTKNEQFF
DNA: TGCGCCAGCAACCATGAGGGAACCAAGAATGAGCAGTTCTTC

D: TRBD1
J: TRBJ1-1
V: TRBV7-8
size: NA
CDR3: CASGDRARSGNTEAFF
DNA: TGTGCCAGCGGCGACAGGGCTCGGTCTGGGAACACTGAAGCTTTCTTT

D: TRBD2
J: TRBJ2-7
V: TRBV6-5
size: NA
CDR3: CASSTLAGGRHEQYF
DNA: TGTGCCAGCAGTACCTTAGCGGGAGGGCGACACGAGCAGTACTTC

D: NA
J: TRBJ1-2
V: TRBV29-1
size: NA
CDR3: CSVVATQANGYTF
DNA: TGCAGCGTTGTGGCGACACAGGCCAATGGCTACACCTTC

D: NA
J: TRBJ2-7
V: TRBV9
size: NA
CDR3: CASSVVAGLNNEQYF
DNA: TGTGCCAGCAGCGTAGTGGCAGGGTTAAACAACGAGCAGTACTTC

D: NA
J: TRBJ1-1
V: TRBV5-1
size: once
CDR3: CASSFDGQMNTEAFF
DNA: TGCGCCAGCAGCTTTGACGGACAGATGAACACTGAAGCTTTCTTT